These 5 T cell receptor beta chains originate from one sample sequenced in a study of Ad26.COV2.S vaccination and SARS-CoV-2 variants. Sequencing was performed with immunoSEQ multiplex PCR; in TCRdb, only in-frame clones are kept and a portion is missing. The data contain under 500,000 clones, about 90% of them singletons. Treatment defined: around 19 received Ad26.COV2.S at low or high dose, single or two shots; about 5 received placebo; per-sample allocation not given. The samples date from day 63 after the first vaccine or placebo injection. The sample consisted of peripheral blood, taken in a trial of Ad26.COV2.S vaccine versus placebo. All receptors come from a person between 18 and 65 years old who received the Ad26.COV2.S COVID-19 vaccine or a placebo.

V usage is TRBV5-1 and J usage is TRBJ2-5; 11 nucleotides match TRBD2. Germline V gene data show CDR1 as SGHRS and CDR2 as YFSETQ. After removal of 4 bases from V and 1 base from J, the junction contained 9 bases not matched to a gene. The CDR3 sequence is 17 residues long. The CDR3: CASSPGGLAGGQETQYF. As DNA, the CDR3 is TGCGCCAGCAGCCCTGGGGGGCTAGCGGGGGGCCAAGAGACCCAGTACTTC.

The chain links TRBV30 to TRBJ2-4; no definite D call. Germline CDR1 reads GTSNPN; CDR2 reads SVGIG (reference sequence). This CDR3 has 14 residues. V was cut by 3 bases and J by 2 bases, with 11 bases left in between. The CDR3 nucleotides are TGTGCCTGGAGCTCGGGTGGGTCCAAAAACATTCAGTACTTC. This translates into CAWSSGGSKNIQYF.

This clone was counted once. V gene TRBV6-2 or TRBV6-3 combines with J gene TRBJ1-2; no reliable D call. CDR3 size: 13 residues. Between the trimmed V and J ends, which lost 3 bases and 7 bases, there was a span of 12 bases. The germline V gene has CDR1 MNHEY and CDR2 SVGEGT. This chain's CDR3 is CASSYGGGPGYTF. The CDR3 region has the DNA TGTGCCAGCAGTTATGGCGGTGGTCCTGGCTACACCTTC.

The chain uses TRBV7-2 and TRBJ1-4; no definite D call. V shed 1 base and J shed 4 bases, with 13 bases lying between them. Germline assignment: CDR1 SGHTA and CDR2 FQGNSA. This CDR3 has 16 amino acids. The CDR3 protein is CASSLGSVGYNEKLFF. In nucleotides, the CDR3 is TGTGCCAGCAGCTTAGGTTCAGTGGGGTATAATGAAAAACTGTTTTTT.

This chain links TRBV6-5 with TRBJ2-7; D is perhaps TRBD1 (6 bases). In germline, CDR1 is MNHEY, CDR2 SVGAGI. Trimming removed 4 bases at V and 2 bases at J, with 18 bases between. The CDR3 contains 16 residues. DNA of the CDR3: TGTGCCAGCAGTTCGGACCCGACAGGCCTTACCTACGAGCAGTACTTC. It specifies CASSSDPTGLTYEQYF.